These T cell receptor beta chains were read from a single sample in a study of blood T cell repertoires in COVID-19. Here immunoSEQ multiplex PCR was the method, and the copy in TCRdb shows in-frame clones only, minus some. The data contain about 160,000 clones, roughly 81% of them singletons. Sequenced sample: peripheral blood. The receptors were gathered from a woman between 45 and 65 years old with COVID-19, enrolled during active disease. Each CDR3 is given with its conserved first and last residue. A D gene is named only where the DNA matches it firmly. The size entry is marked missing in some rows and otherwise reads once, few, many or a size class.

d_gene	v_gene	abundance	j_gene	len	CDR3aa	CDR3nt
TRBD1	TRBV7-6	.	TRBJ2-7	15	CASSLGGDSAYEQYF	TGTGCCAGCAGCTTAGGTGGGGACAGCGCCTACGAGCAGTACTTC
TRBD2	TRBV9	.	TRBJ2-4	15	CASSAHGGLKNIQYF	TGTGCCAGCAGCGCCCACGGGGGGTTAAAAAACATTCAGTACTTC
TRBD1	TRBV5-6	.	TRBJ2-7	15	CASSLRDRESYEQYF	TGTGCCAGCAGCTTAAGGGACAGGGAATCCTACGAGCAGTACTTC
.	TRBV3-1/TRBV3-2	.	TRBJ1-2	15	CASSQVKLGYYGYTF	TGTGCCAGCAGCCAAGTTAAGTTGGGCTACTATGGCTACACCTTC
TRBD1	TRBV18	.	TRBJ2-2	15	CASSSGTEDTGELFF	TGTGCCAGCTCGTCCGGGACAGAAGACACCGGGGAGCTGTTTTTT
TRBD1	TRBV5-4	.	TRBJ1-6	16	CASSRGQGPLGSPLHF	TGTGCCAGCAGCCGAGGACAGGGGCCCTTAGGATCACCCCTCCACTTT
TRBD1	TRBV6-5	.	TRBJ1-5	13	CASKDRVGQPQHF	TGTGCCAGCAAAGACAGGGTCGGTCAGCCCCAGCATTTT
.	TRBV9	.	TRBJ1-5	15	CASSPDGGGNQPQHF	TGTGCCAGCAGCCCTGACGGCGGGGGCAATCAGCCCCAGCATTTT
.	TRBV19	.	TRBJ2-7	14	CASTPRGNYYEQYF	TGTGCCAGTACCCCAAGGGGGAACTACTACGAGCAGTACTTC
TRBD2	TRBV2	few	TRBJ2-2	15	CASSEDASGGGELFF	TGTGCCAGCAGTGAAGATGCTAGCGGGGGAGGGGAGCTGTTTTTT
TRBD2	TRBV3-1/TRBV3-2	.	TRBJ2-5	17	CASSLQALAGTQETQYF	TGTGCCAGCAGTCTCCAAGCACTAGCGGGGACCCAAGAGACCCAGTACTTC
TRBD1	TRBV5-1	.	TRBJ1-1	14	CASSFDRGDTEAFF	TGCGCCAGCAGCTTTGACAGGGGGGACACTGAAGCTTTCTTT
.	TRBV28	.	TRBJ1-6	17	CASSLAGASSYNSPLHF	TGTGCCAGCAGTTTAGCGGGCGCGAGCTCCTATAATTCACCCCTCCACTTT
TRBD1	TRBV27	.	TRBJ1-2	16	CASSSPLRTGNYGYTF	TGTGCCAGCAGTTCCCCCCTTAGGACAGGGAACTATGGCTACACCTTC
.	TRBV27	.	TRBJ2-2	15	CASSLWGPDTGELFF	TGTGCCAGCAGTTTGTGGGGGCCCGACACCGGGGAGCTGTTTTTT
TRBD1	TRBV19	once	TRBJ2-3	15	CASTSRGQGTDTQYF	TGTGCCAGTACCTCAAGAGGACAGGGGACGGATACGCAGTATTTT
TRBD1	TRBV4-1	.	TRBJ2-7	16	CASSQDGQGVLEEQYF	TGCGCCAGCAGCCAAGATGGGCAGGGGGTTCTAGAGGAGCAGTACTTC
TRBD1	TRBV9	.	TRBJ2-1	16	CASSVATGGIYDEQFF	TGTGCCAGCAGCGTAGCGACAGGGGGCATTTACGATGAGCAGTTCTTC
TRBD2	TRBV4-3	.	TRBJ2-5	14	CASSQGLAGETQYF	TGCGCCAGCAGCCAAGGACTAGCGGGGGAGACCCAGTACTTC
TRBD1	TRBV5-6	once	TRBJ2-1	15	CASSSRDSLKPEQFF	TGTGCCAGCAGCTCCCGGGACAGTCTTAAACCTGAGCAGTTCTTC
.	TRBV28	.	TRBJ1-4	13	CASSSPANEKLFF	TGTGCCAGCAGTTCCCCAGCTAATGAAAAACTGTTTTTT
.	TRBV3-1/TRBV3-2	few	TRBJ2-1	12	CASSQAGYEQFF	TGTGCCAGCAGCCAAGCGGGTTATGAGCAGTTCTTC
.	TRBV19	.	TRBJ1-1	14	CASHQDIGNTEAFF	TGTGCCAGCCACCAGGACATCGGGAACACTGAAGCTTTCTTT
.	TRBV30	.	TRBJ1-6	16	CAWSGTILLDNSPLHF	TGTGCCTGGAGTGGGACTATCCTCCTTGATAATTCACCCCTCCACTTT
.	TRBV7-9	.	TRBJ2-5	12	CASSWRAETQYF	TGTGCCAGCAGTTGGAGGGCTGAGACCCAGTACTTC
TRBD1	TRBV6-5	.	TRBJ1-2	12	CASRTGGYGYTF	TGTGCCAGCAGGACAGGGGGCTATGGCTACACCTTC
.	TRBV4-2	.	TRBJ1-3	16	CASSHGTGSSGNTIYF	TGTGCCAGCAGCCACGGAACAGGGTCCTCTGGAAACACCATATATTTT
.	TRBV9	.	TRBJ2-3	15	CTSSGRGISTDTQYF	TGTACCAGCAGCGGCCGGGGGATTAGCACAGATACGCAGTATTTT
.	TRBV27	.	TRBJ1-1	14	CASSLSAGGSEAFF	TGTGCCAGCAGTTTATCGGCCGGCGGCTCTGAAGCTTTCTTT
TRBD1	TRBV5-5	once	TRBJ1-2	14	CASSRTGGVDGYTF	TGTGCCAGCAGCCGGACAGGGGGCGTGGATGGCTACACCTTC
TRBD1	TRBV27	few	TRBJ2-7	15	CASSPPPGTGSEQYF	TGTGCCAGCAGTCCCCCTCCCGGGACAGGGTCCGAGCAGTACTTC
.	TRBV28	.	TRBJ2-3	12	CASRGPVGTQYF	TGTGCCAGCAGGGGGCCGGTGGGTACGCAGTATTTT
TRBD2	TRBV19	.	TRBJ2-5	14	CATGRGGFQETQYF	TGTGCCACGGGGCGGGGGGGATTCCAAGAGACCCAGTACTTC
.	TRBV11-3	.	TRBJ2-7	17	CASSLGVGGGISSEQYF	TGTGCCAGCAGCTTAGGGGTTGGAGGGGGCATTTCATCCGAGCAGTACTTC
TRBD1	TRBV11-3	.	TRBJ2-3	18	CASSLGLDRGASTDTQYF	TGTGCCAGCAGCTTAGGGCTAGACAGGGGGGCCTCCACAGATACGCAGTATTTT
TRBD1	TRBV7-6	.	TRBJ1-2	15	CASSLQDRGGYGYTF	TGTGCCAGCAGCTTGCAGGACAGGGGAGGTTATGGCTACACCTTC
.	TRBV6-5	.	TRBJ2-1	15	CASRPLGSSYNEQFF	TGTGCCAGCAGGCCCCTGGGGAGCTCCTACAATGAGCAGTTCTTC
TRBD1	TRBV6-2/TRBV6-3	.	TRBJ2-1	15	CASSDGQGLRNEQFF	TGTGCCAGCAGCGACGGACAGGGGCTCAGGAATGAGCAGTTCTTC
TRBD2	TRBV10-3	.	TRBJ2-1	19	CAISDLRGLPTGVGNEQFF	TGTGCCATCAGTGATCTGCGGGGACTACCTACGGGGGTCGGGAATGAGCAGTTCTTC
TRBD1	TRBV19	.	TRBJ2-3	16	CASRDPGQKFTDTQYF	TGTGCCAGTAGGGATCCGGGACAGAAATTTACGGATACGCAGTATTTT
.	TRBV7-2	.	TRBJ2-2	15	CASSTNRVATGELFF	TGTGCCAGCAGCACAAACAGGGTTGCCACCGGGGAGCTGTTTTTT
.	TRBV11-3	.	TRBJ2-5	13	CASSQVGDQAQYF	TGTGCCAGCAGCCAGGTGGGAGACCAGGCCCAGTACTTC
TRBD2	TRBV20-1	.	TRBJ2-3	13	CSASMLAGDTQYF	TGCAGTGCTAGTATGCTAGCGGGGGATACGCAGTATTTT
.	TRBV6-1	few	TRBJ1-2	15	CASSEFGDLGRGYTF	TGTGCCAGCAGTGAATTCGGCGACCTCGGGAGGGGCTACACCTTC
.	TRBV9	.	TRBJ1-5	16	CASSPDELAGNQPQHF	TGTGCCAGCAGCCCCGACGAGCTGGCCGGGAATCAGCCCCAGCATTTT